This entry concerns a single T cell receptor (beta chain). What it recognizes is unknown. This entry belongs to a study of T cell therapy after organ transplantation. Study outcomes and limitations: CD8 clonality fold change after therapy inversely tracked pretherapy clonality.

This sample's time point: 20-29 weeks after completion of therapy. Libraries were prepared by immunoSEQ multiplex PCR; TCRdb keeps only in-frame clonotypes and omits some of them. The sample has some 17,000 clones, 85% seen once. The receptor was isolated from a human patient who had received a solid organ transplant and had CMV disease. A share of the T cells may be of graft donor origin. The starting material was CD8+ T cells from blood, obtained after autologous CMV-specific T cell therapy.

The CDR3, as DNA: TGTGCCAGTAGTTCCCCGGACAGACACAATCAGCCCCAGCATTTT. Its protein is CASSSPDRHNQPQHF. This chain connects TRBV19 to TRBJ1-5; a possible D gene is TRBD1 (6 bases). Per germline, CDR1 LNHDA and CDR2 SQIVND (reference sequence). CDR3 length: 15 residues. V was trimmed by 5 bases and J by 3 bases, leaving 14 bases between them. Combining the CDR3 with reference TRBV19 and TRBJ1-5 gives the whole variable domain DGGITQSPKYLFRKEGQNVTLSCEQNLNHDAMYWYRQDPGQGLRLIYYSQIVNDFQKGDIAEGYSVSREKKESFPLTVTSAQKNPTAFYLCASSSPDRHNQPQHFGDGTRLSIL.